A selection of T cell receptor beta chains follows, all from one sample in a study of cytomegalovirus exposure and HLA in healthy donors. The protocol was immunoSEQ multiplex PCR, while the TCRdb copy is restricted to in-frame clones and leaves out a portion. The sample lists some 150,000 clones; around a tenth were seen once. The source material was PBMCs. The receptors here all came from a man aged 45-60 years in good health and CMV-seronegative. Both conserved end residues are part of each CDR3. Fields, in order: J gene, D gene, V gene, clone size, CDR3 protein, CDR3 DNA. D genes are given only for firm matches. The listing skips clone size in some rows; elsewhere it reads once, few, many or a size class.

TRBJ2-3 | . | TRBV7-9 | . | CASSFEASGTDTQYF | TGTGCCAGCAGCTTTGAGGCTAGCGGCACAGATACGCAGTATTTT
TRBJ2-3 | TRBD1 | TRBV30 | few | CAWRDRGTDTQYF | TGTGCCTGGAGGGACAGGGGCACAGATACGCAGTATTTT
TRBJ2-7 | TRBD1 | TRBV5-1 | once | CASTGTGITYEQYF | TGCGCCAGCACCGGGACAGGGATTACCTACGAGCAGTACTTC
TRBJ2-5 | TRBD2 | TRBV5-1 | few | CASSLGLAGGDRETQYF | TGCGCCAGCAGCCTTGGACTAGCGGGAGGAGATCGGGAGACCCAGTACTTC
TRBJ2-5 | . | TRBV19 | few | CASSMRETQYF | TGTGCCAGTAGTATGCGGGAGACCCAGTACTTC
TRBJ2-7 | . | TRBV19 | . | CASSRQDSYEQYF | TGTGCCAGTAGTCGACAGGATTCCTACGAGCAGTACTTC
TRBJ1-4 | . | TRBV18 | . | CASSPLTGRAGEKLFF | TGTGCCAGCTCACCCCTCACAGGGAGGGCTGGTGAAAAACTGTTTTTT
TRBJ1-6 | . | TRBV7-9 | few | CASDLTAGGNSPLHF | TGTGCCAGCGACCTCACCGCGGGTGGGAATTCACCCCTCCACTTT
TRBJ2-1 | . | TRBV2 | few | CASSVLRQETEQFF | TGTGCCAGCAGTGTCCTGAGACAGGAGACTGAGCAGTTCTTC
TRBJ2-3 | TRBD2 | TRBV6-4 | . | CASSGASGCTDTQYF | TGTGCCAGCAGCGGGGCTAGCGGTTGCACAGATACGCAGTATTTT
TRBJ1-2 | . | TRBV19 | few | CASSVDKSFNYGYTF | TGTGCCAGTAGTGTAGACAAGAGCTTTAACTATGGCTACACCTTC
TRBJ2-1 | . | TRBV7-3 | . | CASSSNRDNEQFF | TGTGCCAGCAGCTCCAACAGGGACAATGAGCAGTTCTTC
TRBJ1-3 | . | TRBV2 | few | CASRGGLSGNTIYF | TGTGCCAGCAGGGGGGGACTCTCTGGAAACACCATATATTTT
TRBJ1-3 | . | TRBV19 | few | CASSPGRSSGNTIYF | TGTGCCAGTAGTCCCGGCAGGTCCTCTGGAAACACCATATATTTT
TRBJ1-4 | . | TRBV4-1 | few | CASSPGKGAEKLFF | TGCGCCAGCAGCCCCGGGAAAGGCGCCGAAAAACTGTTTTTT
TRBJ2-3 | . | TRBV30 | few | CAWSGVTSEDTQYF | TGTGCCTGGAGTGGTGTGACTAGTGAAGATACGCAGTATTTT
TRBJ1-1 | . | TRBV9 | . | CASSVDGRNTEAFF | TGTGCCAGCAGCGTAGATGGGCGGAACACTGAAGCTTTCTTT
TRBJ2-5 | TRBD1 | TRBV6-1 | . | CASSEGDSRGTQYF | TGTGCCAGCAGTGAAGGGGACAGCCGAGGGACCCAGTACTTC
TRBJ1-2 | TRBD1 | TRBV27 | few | CASSLEGANYGYTF | TGTGCCAGCAGTTTAGAGGGGGCGAACTATGGCTACACCTTC
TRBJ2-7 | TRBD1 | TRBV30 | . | CAGCLRDRFYEQYF | TGTGCCGGGTGCCTCCGGGACAGGTTTTACGAGCAGTACTTC
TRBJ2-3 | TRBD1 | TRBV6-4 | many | CASSAGTGGADTQYF | TGTGCCAGCAGTGCCGGGACAGGGGGCGCAGATACGCAGTATTTT
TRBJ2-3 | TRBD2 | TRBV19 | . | CASSMGGMSTDTQYF | TGTGCCAGTAGTATGGGGGGGATGAGCACAGATACGCAGTATTTT
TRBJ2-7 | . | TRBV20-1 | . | CSAQEEDEQYF | TGCAGTGCTCAAGAAGAGGACGAGCAGTACTTC
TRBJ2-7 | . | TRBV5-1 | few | CASSSGSAYEQYF | TGCGCCAGCAGCTCCGGTTCTGCCTACGAGCAGTACTTC
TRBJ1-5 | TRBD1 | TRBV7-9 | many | CASSTTGMGNQPQHF | TGTGCCAGCAGCACGACAGGGATGGGCAATCAGCCCCAGCATTTT
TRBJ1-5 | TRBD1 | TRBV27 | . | CASRFIGQGGNQPQHF | TGTGCCAGCAGATTCATCGGACAGGGGGGCAATCAGCCCCAGCATTTT
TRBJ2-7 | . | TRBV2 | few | CASQGGYEQYF | TGTGCCAGCCAGGGTGGCTACGAGCAGTACTTC
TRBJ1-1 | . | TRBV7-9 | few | CASSLAQTGNTEAFF | TGTGCCAGCAGCTTAGCGCAGACAGGGAACACTGAAGCTTTCTTT
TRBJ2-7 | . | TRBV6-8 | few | CASSYGGRETYEQYF | TGTGCCAGCAGTTACGGGGGCCGAGAGACCTACGAGCAGTACTTC
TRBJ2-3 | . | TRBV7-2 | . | CASSLRLGFSTDTQYF | TGTGCCAGCAGCTTAAGGCTAGGATTCAGCACAGATACGCAGTATTTT
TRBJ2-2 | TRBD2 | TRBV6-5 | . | CASSPGTSYTGELFF | TGTGCCAGCAGTCCCGGGACTAGTTACACCGGGGAGCTGTTTTTT
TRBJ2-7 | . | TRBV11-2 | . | CASSFGRTAYEQYF | TGTGCCAGCAGCTTCGGACGGACAGCCTACGAGCAGTACTTC
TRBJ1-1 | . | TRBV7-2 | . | CASSPSFFPGSTEAFF | TGTGCCAGCAGCCCTTCATTTTTCCCGGGGAGCACTGAAGCTTTCTTT
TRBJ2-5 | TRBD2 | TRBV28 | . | CASLTGTSATPHQETQYF | TGTGCCAGCCTAACCGGGACTAGCGCAACCCCCCACCAAGAGACCCAGTACTTC
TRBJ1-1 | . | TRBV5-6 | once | CASSPIGKVIEAFF | TGTGCCAGCAGCCCTATCGGGAAAGTAATTGAAGCTTTCTTT
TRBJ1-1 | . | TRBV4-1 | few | CASSQEGGGYTEAFF | TGCGCCAGCAGCCAAGAAGGGGGAGGGTACACTGAAGCTTTCTTT
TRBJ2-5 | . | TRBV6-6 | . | CASSLLKGGQETQYF | TGTGCCAGCAGTCTACTAAAAGGAGGTCAAGAGACCCAGTACTTC
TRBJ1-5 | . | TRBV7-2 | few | CASSLGRRSQPQHF | TGTGCCAGCAGCTTAGGTAGGAGGAGTCAGCCCCAGCATTTT
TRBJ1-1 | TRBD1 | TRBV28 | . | CASSGGQGMNTEAFF | TGTGCCAGCAGTGGGGGACAGGGCATGAACACTGAAGCTTTCTTT
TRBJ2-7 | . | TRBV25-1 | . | CASKDGLYEQYF | TGTGCCAGCAAGGACGGACTCTACGAGCAGTACTTC
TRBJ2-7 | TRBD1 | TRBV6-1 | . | CASSAQRQGNEQYF | TGTGCCAGCAGTGCCCAAAGACAGGGGAACGAGCAGTACTTC
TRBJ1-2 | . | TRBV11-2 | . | CASRSPRDSWLKGYGYTF | TGTGCCAGCAGATCCCCACGGGACTCCTGGCTGAAAGGGTATGGCTACACCTTC